This T cell receptor (beta chain) was found in a study of CD8+ T cells in alopecia areata. Study-level background: Percent affected scalp area, the SALT score, rated treated patients' severity.

General study findings and limits: Numerous clones, expanded in lesions, remained in scalp and blood during tofacitinib.

Turning to this clone: Its antigen is currently unknown.

Germline V CDR1 and CDR2: KGHSH, LQKENI. J lost 2 bases, V lost 5 bases, and 4 bases had no gene match. The CDR3 is 14 amino acids. cDNA serving as the sequencing template came from extracted, reverse transcribed RNA. Measured with immunoSEQ multiplex PCR; TCRdb has only the in-frame clones, and not every one. The sample includes about 42,000 clones, roughly 65% of them seen just once. Treatment in this sample: oral pan-JAK inhibitor, 5-10 mg twice daily. Specimens obtained from alopecia areata patients comprised lesional scalp punch biopsies and peripheral blood. V is TRBV18 and J is TRBJ2-7; 9 nucleotides agree with TRBD1. Sequenced material: CD8+ T cells sorted from blood, taken at week 4, from a patient treated with tofacitinib. This TCR was sampled from a human donor with alopecia areata. CDR3 nucleotide sequence: TGTGCCAGCTCAACGGGACAGGGCCCCTACGAGCAGTACTTC. It encodes CASSTGQGPYEQYF.